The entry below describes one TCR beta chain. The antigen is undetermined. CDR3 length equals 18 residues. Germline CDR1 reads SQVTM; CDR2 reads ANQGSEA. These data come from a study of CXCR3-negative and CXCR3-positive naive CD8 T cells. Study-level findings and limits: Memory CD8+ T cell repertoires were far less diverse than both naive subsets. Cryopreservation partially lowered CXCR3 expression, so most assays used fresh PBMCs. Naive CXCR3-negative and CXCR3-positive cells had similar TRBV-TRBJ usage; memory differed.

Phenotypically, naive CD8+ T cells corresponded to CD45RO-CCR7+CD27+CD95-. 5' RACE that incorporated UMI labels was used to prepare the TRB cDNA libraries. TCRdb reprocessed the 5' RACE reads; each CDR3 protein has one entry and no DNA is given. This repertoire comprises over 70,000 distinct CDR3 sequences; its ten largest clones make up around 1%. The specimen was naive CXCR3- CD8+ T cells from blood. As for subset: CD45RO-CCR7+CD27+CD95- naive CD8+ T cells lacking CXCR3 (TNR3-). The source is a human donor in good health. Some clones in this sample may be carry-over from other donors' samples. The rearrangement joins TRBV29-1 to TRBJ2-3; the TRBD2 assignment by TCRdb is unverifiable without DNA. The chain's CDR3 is CSVRGTSGLTAGTDTQYF.